Below, 5 T cell receptor beta chains from the same sample are listed, as sequenced in a study of cytomegalovirus exposure and HLA in healthy donors. TCRdb keeps only in-frame clones here, not all; method: immunoSEQ multiplex PCR. The profile shows 190,000 or so clones, about 80% of them singletons. Material: PBMCs. The receptor source for this set is a woman aged 18-29 years in good health and CMV-seropositive.

The CDR3 DNA follows: TGCAGTGCGACACCCACGGCAGGTTCTTTCTTT. Translation: CSATPTAGSFF. The chain couples TRBV20-1 to TRBJ1-1; D unresolved. The CDR3 is 11 residues long. CDR1 DFQATT and CDR2 SNEGSKA come from the germline V gene (reference sequence). Trimming removed 6 bases at V and 12 bases at J, with 17 bases between.

V is TRBV7-3 and J is TRBJ2-5; 7 nucleotides agree with TRBD2. The CDR3 has 13 amino acids. Looked up from germline, CDR1 is SGHTA and CDR2 is FQGTGA. V lost 5 bases, J lost 2 bases, and 2 bases stayed unmatched. The CDR3 sequence: CASSMGLQETQYF. The DNA of the CDR3 is TGTGCCAGCAGCATGGGACTACAAGAGACCCAGTACTTC.

J is TRBJ2-7 and V is TRBV6-1; TRBD1 matches at 7 bases. Per germline, CDR1 MNHNS and CDR2 SASEGT. The CDR3 loop spans 13 amino acids. Losses at the gene ends were 7 bases for V and 3 bases for J; bases not matched to a gene: 6. The CDR3 DNA reads TGTGCCAGCAATTCCGGGACAGACTACGAGCAGTACTTC. Its protein product is CASNSGTDYEQYF.

This clone appeared a few times. J is TRBJ1-6 and V is TRBV6-1; 8 nucleotides align to TRBD1. This CDR3 has 14 amino acids. The germline V gene encodes CDR1 MNHNS and CDR2 SASEGT. V shed 6 bases and J 9 bases; nucleotides not matched to a gene: 7. DNA for the CDR3: TGTGCCAGCAGCAAGACAGGGGATGGTTCACCCCTCCACTTT. Its translation: CASSKTGDGSPLHF.

This chain connects TRBV11-2 to TRBJ1-2; TRBD1 agrees at 7 bases. With V trimmed by 0 bases and J by 4 bases, 14 bases remained unmatched. This CDR3 is 18 amino acids long. CDR1 SGHAT and CDR2 FQNNGV come from the germline V gene. The CDR3 spells CASSLDGDRSMVGYGYTF. Written as DNA, the CDR3 is TGTGCCAGCAGCTTAGATGGGGACAGAAGTATGGTGGGCTATGGCTACACCTTC.